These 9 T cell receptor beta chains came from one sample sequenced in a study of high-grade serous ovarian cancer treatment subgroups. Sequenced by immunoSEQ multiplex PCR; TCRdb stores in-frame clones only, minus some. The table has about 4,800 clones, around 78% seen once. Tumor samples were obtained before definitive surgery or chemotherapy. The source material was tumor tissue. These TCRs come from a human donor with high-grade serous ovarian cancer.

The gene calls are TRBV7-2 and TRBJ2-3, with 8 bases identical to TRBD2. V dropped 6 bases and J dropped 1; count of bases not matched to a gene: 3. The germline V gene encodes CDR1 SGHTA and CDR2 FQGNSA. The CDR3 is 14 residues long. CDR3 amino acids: CASSLSGGTDTQYF. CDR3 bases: TGTGCCAGCAGTCTTAGCGGGGGCACAGATACGCAGTATTTT.

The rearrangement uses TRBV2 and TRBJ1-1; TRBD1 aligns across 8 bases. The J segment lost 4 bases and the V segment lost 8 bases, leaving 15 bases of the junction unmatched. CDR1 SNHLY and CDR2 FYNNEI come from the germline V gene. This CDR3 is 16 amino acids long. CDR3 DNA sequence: TGTGCCAGCTTGGGGGACCTTAGGACAGGGACCACTGAAGCTTTCTTT. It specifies CASLGDLRTGTTEAFF.

The CDR3 protein is CARVAGEGKIGNEKLFF. The CDR3 DNA reads as TGTGCCAGAGTCGCAGGGGAAGGTAAAATAGGGAATGAAAAACTGTTTTTT. The genes are TRBV6-9 and TRBJ1-4, with TRBD1 as a possible D gene (6 bases). V was clipped by 9 bases and J by 5 bases, with 25 bases between them. Germline CDR1 reads MNHGY; CDR2 reads SVAAGI. The CDR3 covers 17 residues.

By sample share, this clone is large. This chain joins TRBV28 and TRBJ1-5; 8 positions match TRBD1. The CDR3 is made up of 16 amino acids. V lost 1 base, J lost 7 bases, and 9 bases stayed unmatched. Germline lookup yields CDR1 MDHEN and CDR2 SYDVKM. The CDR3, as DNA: TGTGCCAGCAGTTTATCCGGCCAGGGGGCAGGACAGCCCCAGCATTTT. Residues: CASSLSGQGAGQPQHF.

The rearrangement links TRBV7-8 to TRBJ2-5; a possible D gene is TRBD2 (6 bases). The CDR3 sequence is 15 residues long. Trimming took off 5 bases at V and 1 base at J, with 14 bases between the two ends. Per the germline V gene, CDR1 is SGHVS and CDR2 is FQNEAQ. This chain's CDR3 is CASSPPFSGQETQYF. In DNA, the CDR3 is TGTGCCAGCAGCCCTCCTTTTAGCGGCCAAGAGACCCAGTACTTC.

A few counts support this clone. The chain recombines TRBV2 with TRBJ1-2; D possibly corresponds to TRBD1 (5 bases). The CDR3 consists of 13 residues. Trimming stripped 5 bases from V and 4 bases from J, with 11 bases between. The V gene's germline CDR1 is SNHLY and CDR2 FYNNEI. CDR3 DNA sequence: TGTGCCAGCAGTTCAACAGGATCCTATGGCTACACCTTC. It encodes CASSSTGSYGYTF.

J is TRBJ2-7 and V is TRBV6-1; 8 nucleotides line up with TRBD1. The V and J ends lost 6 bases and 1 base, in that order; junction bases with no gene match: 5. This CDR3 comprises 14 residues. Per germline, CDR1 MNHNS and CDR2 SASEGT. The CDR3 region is CASRGTGGSYEQYF. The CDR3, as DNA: TGTGCCAGCAGAGGAACAGGGGGTTCCTACGAGCAGTACTTC.

Here the CDR3 DNA reads TGTGCCAGCAGCTTTTACAGGGGAACTGAAGCTTTCTTT. This encodes CASSFYRGTEAFF. The chain carries TRBV4-2 and TRBJ1-1, with 7 bases fitting TRBD1. Germline CDR1 and CDR2: LGHNA and YNFKEQ. V lost 5 bases to trimming and J lost 5 bases; unmatched junction nucleotides: 5. The CDR3 is 13 residues long.

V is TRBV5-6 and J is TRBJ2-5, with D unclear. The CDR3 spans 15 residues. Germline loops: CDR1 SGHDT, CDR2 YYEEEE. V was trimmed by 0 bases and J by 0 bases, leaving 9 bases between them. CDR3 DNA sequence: TGTGCCAGCAGCTTGGTCGGGCTCCACCAAGAGACCCAGTACTTC. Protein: CASSLVGLHQETQYF.